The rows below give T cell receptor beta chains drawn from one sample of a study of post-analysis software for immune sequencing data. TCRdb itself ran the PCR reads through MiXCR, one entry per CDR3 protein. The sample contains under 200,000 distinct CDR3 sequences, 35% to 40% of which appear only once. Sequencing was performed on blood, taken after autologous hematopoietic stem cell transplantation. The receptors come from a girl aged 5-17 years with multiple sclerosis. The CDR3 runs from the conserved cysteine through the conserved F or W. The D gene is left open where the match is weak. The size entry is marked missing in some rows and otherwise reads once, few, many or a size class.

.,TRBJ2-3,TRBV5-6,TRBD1,TGTGCCAGCAGCTTGGTTTCGGGACAGGGCGTTCCAGATACGCAGTATTTT,CASSLVSGQGVPDTQYF
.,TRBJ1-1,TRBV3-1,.,TGTGCCAGCAGCCGACCGCTCTGGGGTGGCACTGAAGCTTTCTTT,CASSRPLWGGTEAFF
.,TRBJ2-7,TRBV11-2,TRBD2,TGTGCCAGCAGCTCCTCAAACGGCCTAGCGGTCTACGAGCAGTACTTC,CASSSSNGLAVYEQYF
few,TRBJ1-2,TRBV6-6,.,TGTGCCGGGGGGGGCCTTACTAACTATGGCTACACCTTC,CAGGGLTNYGYTF
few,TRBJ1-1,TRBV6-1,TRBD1,TGTGCCAGCAGTGCGCAACAGGGGGCGAACACTGAAGCTTTCTTT,CASSAQQGANTEAFF
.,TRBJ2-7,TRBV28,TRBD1,TGTGCCAGCAGCCCCCCGGGACAGGGGGCCTACGAGCAGTACTTC,CASSPPGQGAYEQYF
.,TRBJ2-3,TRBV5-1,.,TGCGCCAGCAGCTTTGGCGGCGGGCACGGCACAGATACGCAGTATTTT,CASSFGGGHGTDTQYF
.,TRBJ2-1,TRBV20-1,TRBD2,TGCAGTGCTAGGGGACTAGCGGACAATGAGCAGTTCTTC,CSARGLADNEQFF
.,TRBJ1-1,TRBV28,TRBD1,TGTGCCAGCACAGTATACAGGGGGGATAAAGCTTTCTTT,CASTVYRGDKAFF
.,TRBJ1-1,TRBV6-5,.,TGTGCCAGCAGTTACGGGGGGACGATGAACACTGAAGCTTTCTTT,CASSYGGTMNTEAFF
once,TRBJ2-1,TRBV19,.,TGTGCCAGTAGTATTGGAGGGGGATCCTACAATGAGCAGTTCTTC,CASSIGGGSYNEQFF
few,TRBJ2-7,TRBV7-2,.,TGTGCCAGCAGCTTAGACTCGGCTAGCTACGAGCAGTACTTC,CASSLDSASYEQYF
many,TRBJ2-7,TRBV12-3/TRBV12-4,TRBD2,TGTGCCAGCAGCCTAAAGCGGGGTCTCGAGCAGTACTTC,CASSLKRGLEQYF
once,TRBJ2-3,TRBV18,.,TGTGCCAGCTCACCAGACTACACAGATACGCAGTATTTT,CASSPDYTDTQYF
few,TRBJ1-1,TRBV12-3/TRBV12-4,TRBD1,TGTGCCAGCAGCCCTGGACAGGGGATCCCTGAAGCTTTCTTT,CASSPGQGIPEAFF
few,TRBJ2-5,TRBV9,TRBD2,TGTGCCAGCAGCGACGGTGGGACTAGCTTTAGGGAGACCCAGTACTTC,CASSDGGTSFRETQYF
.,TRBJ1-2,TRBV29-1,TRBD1,TGCAGCGTTGGGGACGCCAGGGGGGATGGCTACACCTTC,CSVGDARGDGYTF
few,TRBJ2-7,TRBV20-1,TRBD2,TGCAGTGCTACAGGGACCACTAGCGGCCACTACGAGCAGTACTTC,CSATGTTSGHYEQYF
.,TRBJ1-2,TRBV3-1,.,TGTGCCAGCAGCCACTTCCGGGCCGACTATGGCTACACCTTC,CASSHFRADYGYTF
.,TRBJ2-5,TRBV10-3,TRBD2,TGTGCCATCAGTCTGAGACTAGCGGGACGCCAAGAGACCCAGTACTTC,CAISLRLAGRQETQYF
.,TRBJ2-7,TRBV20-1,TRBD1,TGCAGTGCTAGAGAACCCGGGACAGCCTACGAGCAGTACTTC,CSAREPGTAYEQYF
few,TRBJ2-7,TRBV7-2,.,TGTGCCAGCAGCTTATACAACGAGCAGTACTTC,CASSLYNEQYF
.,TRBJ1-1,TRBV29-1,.,TGCAGCGTTGACGGCCGGGGCGTGGACACTGAAGCTTTCTTT,CSVDGRGVDTEAFF
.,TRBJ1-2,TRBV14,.,TGTGCCAGCAGCCAAGTAGCCACAGGGATTGGCGACTATGGCTACACCTTC,CASSQVATGIGDYGYTF
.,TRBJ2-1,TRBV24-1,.,TGTGCCACCAGTGGCGATGGCTCCTACAATGAGCAGTTCTTC,CATSGDGSYNEQFF
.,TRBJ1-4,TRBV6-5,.,TGTGCCGGCAGTCACGTTACTTCAACTAATGAAAAACTGTTTTTT,CAGSHVTSTNEKLFF